The 24 T cell receptor beta chains reported below all come from one sample, sequenced in a study of Graves' ophthalmopathy and Graves' hyperthyroidism. RNA transcripts served as template for amplifying TCR beta CDR3 sequences. After a first-round RT-PCR with HTBI primers, a second-round multiplex PCR was run. TCRdb recomputed calls from the multiplex PCR reads with MiXCR, one row per CDR3 protein. The sample lists approximately 380,000 distinct CDR3 sequences; roughly 21% were seen once. Sequenced input: peripheral blood. All receptors come from a woman aged 18 to 35 with stable Graves' hyperthyroidism.

Many counts were recorded for this clonotype. The chain is built from TRBV19 and TRBJ2-2; maybe TRBD1 (6 bases). Trimming removed 2 bases at V and 3 bases at J, with 13 bases between. The CDR3 length is 16 residues. Germline V gene data show CDR1 as LNHDA and CDR2 as SQIVND (reference sequence). CDR3 in amino acids: CASSIPGPGDTGELFF. The CDR3 bases are TGTGCCAGTAGTATACCTGGGCCAGGGGACACCGGGGAGCTGTTTTTT. The full variable domain, with the rest looked up from reference TRBV19 and TRBJ2-2, is DGGITQSPKYLFRKEGQNVTLSCEQNLNHDAMYWYRQDPGQGLRLIYYSQIVNDFQKGDIAEGYSVSREKKESFPLTVTSAQKNPTAFYLCASSIPGPGDTGELFFGEGSRLTVL.

This clonotype was detected many times. The chain joins TRBV11-2 to TRBJ2-6; the D gene is possibly TRBD1 (5 bases). This CDR3 comprises 18 residues. Germline V lookup: CDR1 SGHAT, CDR2 FQNNGV. V shed 2 bases and J shed 4 bases, with 18 bases lying between them. This chain's CDR3 is CASSLWSRRASGANVLTF. In nucleotides, the CDR3 is TGTGCCAGCAGCTTATGGTCCCGCAGGGCGTCCGGGGCCAACGTCCTGACTTTC.

In this sample, this clonotype turned up many times. The gene calls are TRBV29-1 and TRBJ1-5, with D hard to call. The V gene's germline CDR1 is SQVTM and CDR2 ANQGSEA. V was clipped by 5 bases and J by 3 bases, with 11 bases between them. This CDR3 has 13 residues. The CDR3 region has the DNA TGCAGCGTTATGACAACGAACAATCAGCCCCAGCATTTT. Amino acid sequence: CSVMTTNNQPQHF.

The table lists this clonotype with many counts. This chain connects TRBV10-3 to TRBJ1-1; D not resolved. In germline, CDR1 is ENHRY, CDR2 SYGVKD. This CDR3 region has 11 residues. Between the trimmed V and J ends, which lost 6 bases and 0 bases, there was a span of 2 bases. CDR3 sequence reads: CAIRVNTEAFF. The CDR3 bases are TGTGCCATCAGAGTGAACACTGAAGCTTTCTTT.

V gene TRBV3-1 combines with J gene TRBJ2-2; D is unresolved. The germline CDR1 and CDR2 sequences are LGHDT and YNNKEL (reference sequence). V lost 6 bases and J lost 8, with 13 bases in between. The CDR3 runs to 13 residues. CDR3 in amino acids: CASSNFFGGELFF. CDR3 nucleotides: TGTGCCAGCAGTAACTTTTTCGGAGGGGAGCTGTTTTTT. Filled out from reference TRBV3-1 and TRBJ2-2, the complete variable domain reads DTAVSQTPKYLVTQMGNDKSIKCEQNLGHDTMYWYKQDSKKFLKIMFSYNNKELIINETVPNRFSPKSPDKAHLNLHINSLELGDSAVYFCASSNFFGGELFFGEGSRLTVL.

This clonotype showed up many times. V usage is TRBV2 and J usage is TRBJ2-5; 7 bases agree with TRBD2. Germline CDR1 SNHLY, CDR2 FYNNEI. The V and J ends lost 2 bases and 0 bases, in that order; junction bases with no gene match: 21. The CDR3 sequence is 21 residues long. CDR3 bases: TGTGCCAGCAGTGAAAACCCACGTCCGATCACGGGAGGAACTTACCAAGAGACCCAGTACTTC. It is translated as CASSENPRPITGGTYQETQYF.

This clonotype was recorded at least ten times. The genes are TRBV27 and TRBJ1-1, with D hard to call. The CDR3 contains 13 residues. V was shortened by 3 bases and J by 3 bases, with 8 bases between the two germline ends. Germline lookup yields CDR1 MNHEY and CDR2 SMNVEV (reference sequence). The CDR3 loop reads CASSLGWDTEAFF. The CDR3 bases are TGTGCCAGCAGTTTGGGGTGGGACACTGAAGCTTTCTTT.

This clonotype came up many times. The chain recombines TRBV20-1 with TRBJ1-2; 9 nucleotides align to TRBD1. The CDR3 spans 13 residues. V dropped 5 bases and J dropped 8; count of bases not matched to a gene: 9. Germline loops: CDR1 DFQATT, CDR2 SNEGSKA (reference sequence). For the CDR3, the DNA is TGCAGTGCTGTAACAGGGGGCGCTGGCGGCTACACCTTC. Translated: CSAVTGGAGGYTF.

This clonotype was recorded at least ten times. This sequence joins TRBV28 and TRBJ2-7; D perhaps matches TRBD2 (8 bases). Trimming took off 3 bases at V and 2 bases at J, with 17 bases between the two ends. The CDR3 sequence is 16 residues long. Germline V lookup: CDR1 MDHEN, CDR2 SYDVKM. In DNA form, the CDR3 reads TGTGCCAGCAGTTTGGAGGGGGCGGGGGGTCCCTACGAGCAGTACTTC. This sequence encodes CASSLEGAGGPYEQYF.

CDR3 nucleotide sequence: TGTGCCAGCAGTGAATTAGGCGGGAAGTACGAGCAGTACTTC. It encodes CASSELGGKYEQYF. This chain connects TRBV12-3 or TRBV12-4 to TRBJ2-7; maybe TRBD2 (6 bases). V lost 5 bases and J 4 bases, leaving 15 bases between the germline ends. The CDR3 has 14 amino acids.

This clonotype was found a few times. The V call is TRBV20-1, the J call TRBJ2-5, with D uncertain. V gave up 5 bases and J gave up 6 bases, with 13 bases separating them. The germline V gene encodes CDR1 DFQATT and CDR2 SNEGSKA (reference sequence). The CDR3 loop spans 12 amino acids. CDR3 sequence: CSAPGGTQTQYF. In nucleotides, the CDR3 is TGCAGTGCTCCCGGTGGCACCCAGACCCAGTACTTC.

There are many counts of this clonotype. This chain links TRBV11-3 with TRBJ2-7; weak D call: TRBD2 (5 bases). The CDR3 is 12 amino acids. Germline V gives CDR1 SGHNT, CDR2 YENEEA. V shed 5 bases and J shed 3 bases, with 8 bases lying between them. The CDR3 DNA reads TGTGCCAGCAGCGAGGGTGACTACGAGCAGTACTTC. Protein product: CASSEGDYEQYF.

This clonotype was observed at least ten times. The chain combines TRBV7-9 with TRBJ1-2; D is possibly TRBD1 (5 bases). V was clipped by 6 bases and J by 6 bases, with 14 bases between them. Germline-derived CDR1 and CDR2 are SEHNR and FQNEAQ (reference sequence). This CDR3 spans 13 amino acids. The CDR3 region has the DNA TGTGCCAGCAGACGCGGGGGAGGGGATGGCTACACCTTC. It yields the protein CASRRGGGDGYTF. The full variable domain, its missing parts supplied by reference TRBV7-9 and TRBJ1-2, is DTGVSQNPRHKITKRGQNVTFRCDPISEHNRLYWYRQTLGQGPEFLTYFQNEAQLEKSRLLSDRFSAERPKGSFSTLEIQRTEQGDSAMYLCASRRGGGDGYTFGSGTRLTVV.

This clonotype was seen ten or more times. The chain carries TRBV12-3 or TRBV12-4 and TRBJ1-5, with a possible D match to TRBD1 (6 bases). V was cut by 2 bases and J by 6 bases, with 14 bases left in between. This CDR3 has 15 residues. The CDR3 protein is CASSLIPGAGQPQHF. The CDR3 DNA is TGTGCCAGCAGTTTAATTCCAGGGGCAGGTCAGCCCCAGCATTTT.

This clonotype was detected many times. The rearrangement links TRBV5-1 to TRBJ2-7; tentative D call: TRBD2 (6 bases). This CDR3 spans 15 amino acids. With 4 bases removed from V and 6 bases from J, the gap between germline ends came to 20 bases. Germline CDR1 reads SGHRS; CDR2 reads YFSETQ. CDR3 sequence: CASSLGLGAVGEQYF. CDR3 bases: TGCGCCAGCAGCCTGGGACTCGGGGCGGTCGGCGAGCAGTACTTC.

This clonotype was counted at least ten times. The V gene is TRBV12-3 or TRBV12-4, the J gene TRBJ1-2; tentatively, D is TRBD1 (5 bases). This CDR3 has 14 residues. V lost 2 bases, J lost 2 bases, and 9 bases lay in between. The CDR3 sequence: CASSLRGVNYGYTF. In nucleotides, the CDR3 is TGTGCCAGCAGTTTACGGGGGGTAAACTATGGCTACACCTTC.

The chain uses TRBV6-1 and TRBJ2-5; no definite D call. The CDR3 is made up of 13 amino acids. The germline gives CDR1 MNHNS, CDR2 SASEGT. V lost 4 bases and J lost 2, with 8 bases in between. This chain's CDR3 is CASSGPMQETQYF. CDR3 DNA sequence: TGTGCCAGCAGTGGTCCTATGCAAGAGACCCAGTACTTC.

This clonotype was seen a handful of times. The V call is TRBV2, the J call TRBJ1-1; D perhaps matches TRBD1 (6 bases). Looked up from germline, CDR1 is SNHLY and CDR2 is FYNNEI. This CDR3 is 15 amino acids long. The germline V and J ends were trimmed by 7 bases and 3 bases, with 18 bases remaining between them. The CDR3, as DNA: TGTGCCAGCATTTCCGGGACATTGATGGACACTGAAGCTTTCTTT. It is translated as CASISGTLMDTEAFF.

This clonotype was recorded at least ten times. A junction boundary mismatches the germline segment, possibly from a read error. The rearrangement uses TRBV27 and TRBJ2-7; D not resolved. Germline values: CDR1 MNHEY, CDR2 SMNVEV (reference sequence). The CDR3 totals 13 residues. DNA for the CDR3: TGTGCCAGCAGGTCCCGGGTAGTTCCTTTCCTGACATTC. It yields the protein CASRSRVVPFLTF.

This clonotype was recorded at least ten times. The chain uses TRBV12-3 or TRBV12-4 and TRBJ2-7, with D hard to call. The CDR3 spans 14 residues. Deletions cut 3 bases from V and 0 bases from J, with 9 bases between. CDR3 protein: CASSFVSSSYEQYF. CDR3 coding DNA: TGTGCCAGCAGTTTTGTCAGCAGCTCCTACGAGCAGTACTTC.

Many counts were recorded for this clonotype. V and J are TRBV5-1 and TRBJ2-7; 8 nucleotides match TRBD1. Germline assignment: CDR1 SGHRS and CDR2 YFSETQ. This CDR3 is 15 amino acids long. Trimming removed 0 bases from V and 0 bases from J; junction bases left unmatched: 2. Here the CDR3 reads CASSLGQGSSYEQYF. CDR3 DNA: TGCGCCAGCAGCTTGGGACAGGGGAGCTCCTACGAGCAGTACTTC. The entire variable domain, with the rest obtained from reference TRBV5-1 and TRBJ2-7, is as follows: KAGVTQTPRYLIKTRGQQVTLSCSPISGHRSVSWYQQTPGQGLQFLFEYFSETQRNKGNFPGRFSGRQFSNSRSEMNVSTLELGDSALYLCASSLGQGSSYEQYFGPGTRLTVT.

This clonotype was recorded at least ten times. The chain combines TRBV12-3 or TRBV12-4 with TRBJ1-2; D ambiguous. The length of the CDR3 is 12 residues. Trimming pared 3 bases from V and 7 bases from J, leaving 9 bases between. For the CDR3, the DNA is TGTGCCAGCAGTTTGATCGGGATTGGCTACACCTTC. It encodes CASSLIGIGYTF.

This clonotype has ten or more counts. The chain carries TRBV6-1 and TRBJ2-7; D call uncertain. Trimming pared 6 bases from V and 6 bases from J, leaving 9 bases between. The germline CDR1 and CDR2 sequences are MNHNS and SASEGT. This CDR3 comprises 11 residues. DNA for the CDR3: TGTGCCAGCAGGACGGACGGCGAGCAGTACTTC. The encoded protein is CASRTDGEQYF.

This rearrangement joins TRBV4-1 to TRBJ1-3, with D hard to call. This CDR3 contains 14 residues. Looked up from germline, CDR1 is MGHRA and CDR2 is YSYEKL. Trimming shortened V by 4 bases and J by 3 bases, and 10 bases separated the two germline ends. CDR3 DNA: TGCGCCAGCAGCCCGAGAAACGATGGAAACACCATATATTTT. Translated: CASSPRNDGNTIYF.